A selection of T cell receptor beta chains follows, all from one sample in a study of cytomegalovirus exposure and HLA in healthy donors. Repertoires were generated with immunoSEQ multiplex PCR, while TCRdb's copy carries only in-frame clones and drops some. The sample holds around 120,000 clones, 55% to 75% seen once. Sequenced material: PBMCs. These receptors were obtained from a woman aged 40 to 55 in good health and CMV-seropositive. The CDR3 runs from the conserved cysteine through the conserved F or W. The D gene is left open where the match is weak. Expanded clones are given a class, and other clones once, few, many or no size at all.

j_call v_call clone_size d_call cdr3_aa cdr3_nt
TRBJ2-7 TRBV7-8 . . CASSSPESSYEQYF TGTGCCAGCAGCTCCCCTGAGAGCTCCTACGAGCAGTACTTC
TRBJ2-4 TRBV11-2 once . CASSPGAGLAKNIQYF TGTGCCAGCAGCCCAGGAGCGGGTCTAGCCAAAAACATTCAGTACTTC
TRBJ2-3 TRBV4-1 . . CASSQDLTDRRGGKQYF TGCGCCAGCAGCCAAGATTTAACGGACAGAAGGGGGGGTAAGCAGTATTTT
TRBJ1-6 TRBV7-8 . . CASSLGHEISHF TGTGCCAGCAGCTTAGGCCATGAGATAAGCCACTTT
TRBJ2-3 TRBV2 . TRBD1 CASRAQGSSDTQYF TGTGCCAGCAGGGCACAGGGGTCCTCAGATACGCAGTATTTT
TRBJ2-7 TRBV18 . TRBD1 CASSPGQGNEQYF TGTGCCAGCTCACCGGGACAGGGCAACGAGCAGTACTTC
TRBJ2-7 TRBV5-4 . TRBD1 CASSRGQGGSYEQYF TGTGCCAGCAGCCGGGGACAGGGAGGTTCCTACGAGCAGTACTTC
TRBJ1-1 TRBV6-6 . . CASSPIMTEAFF TGTGCCAGCAGTCCAATCATGACTGAAGCTTTCTTT
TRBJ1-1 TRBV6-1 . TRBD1 CASNSDRGLEAFF TGTGCCAGCAACTCCGACAGGGGGCTCGAAGCTTTCTTT
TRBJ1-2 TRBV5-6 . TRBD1 CASSSKPTGSLYGYTF TGTGCCAGCAGCTCAAAACCGACAGGGAGCCTCTATGGCTACACCTTC
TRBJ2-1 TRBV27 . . CASSLKSGEQFF TGTGCCAGCAGTTTAAAATCGGGAGAGCAGTTCTTC
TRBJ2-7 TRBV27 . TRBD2 CASSLSGGVYEQYF TGTGCCAGCAGTTTATCGGGGGGGGTCTACGAGCAGTACTTC
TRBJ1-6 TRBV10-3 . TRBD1 CAIRGQGAGNSPLHF TGTGCCATCAGGGGACAGGGGGCCGGGAATTCACCCCTCCACTTT
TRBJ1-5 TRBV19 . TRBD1 CASSDRGPQPQHF TGTGCCAGTTCGGACAGGGGCCCTCAGCCCCAGCATTTT
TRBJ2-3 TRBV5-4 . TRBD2 CASSSGGSLSTDTQYF TGTGCCAGCAGCTCGGGAGGGAGCCTTAGCACAGATACGCAGTATTTT
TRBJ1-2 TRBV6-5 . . CASSKQQEFNYGYTF TGTGCCAGCAGCAAACAACAGGAGTTTAACTATGGCTACACCTTC
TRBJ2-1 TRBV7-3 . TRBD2 CASSTSGGYFNEQFF TGTGCCAGCAGCACTAGCGGGGGGTACTTCAATGAGCAGTTCTTC
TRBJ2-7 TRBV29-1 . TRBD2 CSVEFSTSGGLNEQYF TGCAGCGTTGAATTTTCGACTAGCGGGGGTTTAAACGAGCAGTACTTC
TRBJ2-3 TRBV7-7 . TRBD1 CASSPGTGGITDTQYF TGTGCTAGCAGCCCTGGGACAGGGGGCATCACAGATACGCAGTATTTT
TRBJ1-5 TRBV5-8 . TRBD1 CASSHWTGMGPQPQHF TGTGCCAGCAGCCACTGGACAGGGATGGGGCCTCAGCCCCAGCATTTT
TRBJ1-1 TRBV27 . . CASSAHDSFSEAFF TGTGCCAGCAGTGCACACGACAGTTTTTCTGAAGCTTTCTTT
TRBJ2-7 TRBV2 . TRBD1 CASRGSGQFYEQYF TGTGCCAGCAGGGGATCGGGACAGTTCTACGAGCAGTACTTC